This is a list of T cell receptor beta chains from one sample in a study of blood T cell repertoires in COVID-19. The method was immunoSEQ multiplex PCR; TCRdb's version includes in-frame clones alone and lacks a portion of them. Here the sample spans approximately 390,000 clones, 90% being singletons. Sequences were obtained from peripheral blood. The receptors derive from a man between 18 and 29 years old with active or convalescent COVID-19. Each CDR3 is given with its conserved first and last residue. Each record gives: D gene, clone size, J gene, V gene, CDR3 DNA, CDR3 protein. A D gene is named only where the DNA matches it firmly. A clone size is listed for some rows: how often the clone was seen (once, few, many), or a class if it is expanded.

D gene: NA; clone size: NA; J gene: TRBJ2-7; V gene: TRBV9; CDR3 DNA: TGTGCCAGCAGCAAGAGTTGGACAGACTACGAGCAGTACTTC; CDR3 protein: CASSKSWTDYEQYF
D gene: NA; clone size: NA; J gene: TRBJ1-5; V gene: TRBV6-6; CDR3 DNA: TGTGCCAGCAGTTACAGGGGGGGGGCTAATCAGCCCCAGCATTTT; CDR3 protein: CASSYRGGANQPQHF
D gene: TRBD1; clone size: NA; J gene: TRBJ2-6; V gene: TRBV28; CDR3 DNA: TGTGCCAGCAGTTTCGGAGACAGGGTCTCTGGGGCCAACGTGCTGACTTTC; CDR3 protein: CASSFGDRVSGANVLTF
D gene: NA; clone size: NA; J gene: TRBJ2-7; V gene: TRBV19; CDR3 DNA: TGTGCCAGTAGTACTTTCGGGGGGCCCTACGAGCAGTACTTC; CDR3 protein: CASSTFGGPYEQYF
D gene: NA; clone size: NA; J gene: TRBJ2-5; V gene: TRBV28; CDR3 DNA: TGTGCCAGCAGTTTATCCTATGCTAGCGCCGAGACCCAGTACTTC; CDR3 protein: CASSLSYASAETQYF
D gene: TRBD2; clone size: NA; J gene: TRBJ2-1; V gene: TRBV28; CDR3 DNA: TGTGCCAGCAGTTTTAGGCCAGGGCGGGAGGCAGCCTACAATGAGCAGTTCTTC; CDR3 protein: CASSFRPGREAAYNEQFF
D gene: NA; clone size: NA; J gene: TRBJ1-5; V gene: TRBV6-4; CDR3 DNA: TGTGCCAGCAGTGCAGATCCGTATAGCAATCAGCCCCAGCATTTT; CDR3 protein: CASSADPYSNQPQHF
D gene: TRBD2; clone size: NA; J gene: TRBJ2-1; V gene: TRBV6-1; CDR3 DNA: TGTGCCAGCAGTGGACTTAGCGGGAGAACCTACAATGAGCAGTTCTTC; CDR3 protein: CASSGLSGRTYNEQFF
D gene: TRBD1; clone size: NA; J gene: TRBJ2-7; V gene: TRBV15; CDR3 DNA: TGTGCCACCAGTCCGGGACAGTCCTACGAGCAGTACTTC; CDR3 protein: CATSPGQSYEQYF
D gene: TRBD2; clone size: once; J gene: TRBJ2-3; V gene: TRBV7-3; CDR3 DNA: TGTGCCAGCAGCATAGTCCCCACTAGCGGGGACACAGATACGCAGTATTTT; CDR3 protein: CASSIVPTSGDTDTQYF
D gene: NA; clone size: NA; J gene: TRBJ2-7; V gene: TRBV4-3; CDR3 DNA: TGCGCCAGCAGCCAGGATCGCCGGGGTTACGAGCAGTACTTC; CDR3 protein: CASSQDRRGYEQYF
D gene: TRBD2; clone size: NA; J gene: TRBJ2-7; V gene: TRBV7-2; CDR3 DNA: TGTGCCAGCAGCCAAACGGGACTAGCGTTCGAGCAGTACTTC; CDR3 protein: CASSQTGLAFEQYF
D gene: NA; clone size: NA; J gene: TRBJ1-5; V gene: TRBV4-1; CDR3 DNA: TGCGCCAGCAGCCAAGATGGCCAGGGGCAACAGCCCCAGCATTTT; CDR3 protein: CASSQDGQGQQPQHF
D gene: NA; clone size: NA; J gene: TRBJ2-3; V gene: TRBV10-3; CDR3 DNA: TGTGCCATCAGTGAGGCGGGACAGATGGTTGATACGCAGTATTTT; CDR3 protein: CAISEAGQMVDTQYF
D gene: NA; clone size: NA; J gene: TRBJ1-5; V gene: TRBV5-1; CDR3 DNA: TGCGCCAGCAGCTTGGGAGAGAGCAATCAGCCCCAGCATTTT; CDR3 protein: CASSLGESNQPQHF
D gene: NA; clone size: NA; J gene: TRBJ1-6; V gene: TRBV10-3; CDR3 DNA: TGTGCCATCAGTGAGTCTTCTGGCTCACCCCTCCACTTT; CDR3 protein: CAISESSGSPLHF
D gene: NA; clone size: NA; J gene: TRBJ1-4; V gene: TRBV27; CDR3 DNA: TGTGCCAGCAGTTTGGGGGGGACGGCTAATGAAAAACTGTTTTTT; CDR3 protein: CASSLGGTANEKLFF
D gene: NA; clone size: NA; J gene: TRBJ1-2; V gene: TRBV6-5; CDR3 DNA: TGTGCCAGCAGTCCCCGCGGGTTTGGCTACACCTTC; CDR3 protein: CASSPRGFGYTF
D gene: TRBD1; clone size: NA; J gene: TRBJ2-3; V gene: TRBV9; CDR3 DNA: TGTGCCAGCAGCGTAGAGACAGGGTCCTTAAATACGCAGTATTTT; CDR3 protein: CASSVETGSLNTQYF
D gene: TRBD2; clone size: once; J gene: TRBJ2-7; V gene: TRBV4-3; CDR3 DNA: TGCGCCAGCAGCCAAGGGACTAGCGGGGGCCTGATCTACGAGCAGTACTTC; CDR3 protein: CASSQGTSGGLIYEQYF
D gene: NA; clone size: NA; J gene: TRBJ2-1; V gene: TRBV29-1; CDR3 DNA: TGCAGCGTTGAAGGGTTGAGGGACTCGTACAATGAGCAGTTCTTC; CDR3 protein: CSVEGLRDSYNEQFF
D gene: NA; clone size: NA; J gene: TRBJ1-2; V gene: TRBV29-1; CDR3 DNA: TGCAGCGGGATGGGGGGGAACTATGGCTACACCTTC; CDR3 protein: CSGMGGNYGYTF
D gene: TRBD1; clone size: once; J gene: TRBJ2-7; V gene: TRBV19; CDR3 DNA: TGTGCCGCGGCAACGGGACAGGGGGCCGGCGAGCAGTACTTC; CDR3 protein: CAAATGQGAGEQYF
D gene: NA; clone size: NA; J gene: TRBJ2-7; V gene: TRBV29-1; CDR3 DNA: TGCAGCGTTGTACGTGGCTTGTATGGTACCTACGAGCAGTACTTC; CDR3 protein: CSVVRGLYGTYEQYF
D gene: NA; clone size: NA; J gene: TRBJ1-2; V gene: TRBV6-5; CDR3 DNA: TGTGCCACCACAATCGGGGGGAACGGCTACACCTTC; CDR3 protein: CATTIGGNGYTF
D gene: TRBD1; clone size: NA; J gene: TRBJ2-7; V gene: TRBV19; CDR3 DNA: TGTGCCAGTAGTCCCCTAGGTACCACAGGGGATCCCTACGAGCAGTACTTC; CDR3 protein: CASSPLGTTGDPYEQYF
D gene: NA; clone size: NA; J gene: TRBJ2-5; V gene: TRBV29-1; CDR3 DNA: TGCAGCGTTGAGGAGGGAGTAGGAGAGACCCAGTACTTC; CDR3 protein: CSVEEGVGETQYF
D gene: NA; clone size: once; J gene: TRBJ1-1; V gene: TRBV4-1; CDR3 DNA: TGCGCCAGCAGCCAAGATACGTCCGGGATTGAAGCTTTCTTT; CDR3 protein: CASSQDTSGIEAFF
D gene: TRBD2; clone size: NA; J gene: TRBJ2-1; V gene: TRBV19; CDR3 DNA: TGTGCCAGTAGTAGCACCGGGACTAGCGGGAGAAATGAGCAGTTCTTC; CDR3 protein: CASSSTGTSGRNEQFF